This TCR beta chain was found in a study of T cell changes during pregnancy in multiple sclerosis (dated by TCRdb to about 2019). About the study as a whole: The study examined how the T cell repertoire changed over the course of pregnancy in women with multiple sclerosis.

From cysteine to phenylalanine, the CDR3 is 15 amino acids long. Only the CDR3 portion is preserved as DNA: 45 bases, with reading frame beginning at the first base. Sequences SGHKS (CDR1) and YYEKEE (CDR2) are obtained from the germline V gene (reference sequence). Germline trimming amounts to 2 bases on V and 4 bases on J, with 2 as the count of junction bases outside the gene matches. Turning to this clone: No antigen is known for it. Base qualities are not recorded, but no much larger clone differs from it by a single base.

Library generation was performed with the immunoSEQ multiplex PCR assay. TCRdb mirrors the immuneACCESS table, restricted to in-frame sequences. Some clones are absent from its copies; in checked studies, under half trace to an unresolved V gene, and the reason for the others is unknown. The sample table shows roughly 48,000 clones, and just under 95% are seen once. 5.9% of the sample is taken by the ten largest. The chain is assembled from TRBV5-5 and TRBJ2-1; 11 junctional bases match TRBD2. This receptor was identified in a female donor with multiple sclerosis, enrolled in a pregnancy study. Specimen: CD8+ T cells from peripheral blood mononuclear cells, collected in the first trimester of pregnancy. The DNA reads as follows: TGTGCCAGCAGCTTCCGACTAGCGGGGTACAATGAGCAGTTCTTC. The encoded protein is CASSFRLAGYNEQFF.